This T cell receptor beta chain was sequenced in a study of blood T cell repertoires in COVID-19. Study-wide context: Researchers got acute and convalescent COVID-19 samples from the United States, Italy and Spain. T cells, B-cell-depleted T cells, or PBMCs provided the cDNA or gDNA that served as material.

Those enrolled in Seattle joined during active infection and were followed longitudinally afterward. This CDR3 contains 14 residues. Per germline, CDR1 SEHNR and CDR2 FQNEAQ (reference sequence). V was clipped by 6 bases and J by 6 bases, with 17 bases between them. As handled by the study authors: Estimation of nucleated cell counts was performed using reference gene primer amplification. Only in-frame clones appear in the TCRdb table, and some are missing; sequencing was by immunoSEQ multiplex PCR. V, J and clone size are taken as reported in that table, and D and trimming were inferred from the DNA itself. The data contain 100,000 to 150,000 clones, over 75% of them seen just once; the ten biggest clones take up approximately 17%.

This TCR was recovered from a man aged 25 to 40 with COVID-19, enrolled during active disease. The chain employs TRBV7-9 and TRBJ1-2, with D uncertain. The sample taken for sequencing was peripheral blood. Here the CDR3 DNA reads TGTGCCAGCAGTCCTATTGGGAGCCAGGATGGCTACACCTTC. The encoded protein is CASSPIGSQDGYTF.